This entry lists 28 T cell receptor beta chains sequenced from one sample in a study of blood T cell repertoires in COVID-19. Libraries were prepared by immunoSEQ multiplex PCR; TCRdb keeps only in-frame clonotypes and omits some of them. Among 200,000 to 250,000 clones, around 83% were seen once, and the ten largest hold around 7.2%. The sample taken for sequencing was peripheral blood. The receptors shown here come from a woman between 45 and 65 years old with acute or convalescent COVID-19.

The V and J genes are TRBV27 and TRBJ2-5, with D unclear. The CDR3 loop spans 13 amino acids. The germline gives CDR1 MNHEY, CDR2 SMNVEV (reference sequence). V shed 2 bases and J shed 6 bases, with 10 bases lying between them. The CDR3 nucleotides read TGTGCCAGCAGTTTAGGGCTGTCGCAGACCCAGTACTTC. Its protein is CASSLGLSQTQYF.

The V gene is TRBV5-1, the J gene TRBJ2-1; the match to TRBD2 covers 13 bases. With V trimmed by 5 bases and J by 5 bases, 4 bases remained unmatched. The germline CDR1 and CDR2 sequences are SGHRS and YFSETQ. This CDR3 contains 15 residues. The CDR3: CASSHGTSGDNEQFF. In DNA form, the CDR3 reads TGCGCCAGCAGTCACGGGACTAGCGGGGACAATGAGCAGTTCTTC.

The J gene is TRBJ1-1, the V gene TRBV5-1, with a possible D match to TRBD1 (5 bases). The CDR3 totals 16 residues. Trimming removed 4 bases from V and 0 bases from J, with 16 bases in between. The germline V gene has CDR1 SGHRS and CDR2 YFSETQ. CDR3 DNA sequence: TGCGCCAGCAGCCGGGGGGACCGCCTCATGAACACTGAAGCTTTCTTT. It translates to CASSRGDRLMNTEAFF. Supplemented by reference TRBV5-1 and TRBJ1-1, the full variable domain reads KAGVTQTPRYLIKTRGQQVTLSCSPISGHRSVSWYQQTPGQGLQFLFEYFSETQRNKGNFPGRFSGRQFSNSRSEMNVSTLELGDSALYLCASSRGDRLMNTEAFFGQGTRLTVV.

The J gene is TRBJ1-5, the V gene TRBV30; D is uncertain. Deletions cut 7 bases from V and 7 bases from J, with 20 bases between. Germline assignment: CDR1 GTSNPN and CDR2 SVGIG (reference sequence). This CDR3 comprises 14 residues. The CDR3, as DNA: TGTGCCTATAAACCAGCCGGTTGGAGACAGCCCCAGCATTTT. Translated: CAYKPAGWRQPQHF.

The V gene is TRBV6-5, the J gene TRBJ2-7; TRBD1 matches at 8 bases. V was clipped by 5 bases and J by 3 bases; unmatched bases: 9. CDR3 size: 15 residues. CDR1 is MNHEY, CDR2 SVGAGI, per germline. This CDR3 is CASSSRIGQGYEQYF. DNA of the CDR3: TGTGCCAGCAGTAGCCGAATTGGACAGGGCTACGAGCAGTACTTC.

The genes are TRBV5-1 and TRBJ2-7; possible D gene TRBD2, 6 bases. The V and J ends lost 3 bases and 1 base respectively, with 14 bases between them. Germline V CDR1 and CDR2: SGHRS, YFSETQ. The CDR3 contains 15 residues. The CDR3 region is CASSSHGGSSYEQYF. The CDR3 bases are TGCGCCAGCAGCTCCCATGGAGGGTCTTCCTACGAGCAGTACTTC.

V gene TRBV23-1 combines with J gene TRBJ1-5; D remains unclear. TRBV23-1 is assigned to the ORF class and has an uncertain function. The V end was cut by 2 bases, the J end by 7 bases, with 18 bases between. The CDR3 consists of 16 residues. This CDR3 reads CASSQMGQLFAQPQHF. CDR3 sequence (DNA): TGCGCCAGCAGTCAAATGGGCCAATTATTCGCGCAGCCCCAGCATTTT.

The chain carries TRBV9 and TRBJ1-3; 8 bases map to TRBD1. From germline, CDR1 is SGDLS and CDR2 YYNGEE. V lost 4 bases and J lost 4; bases outside the gene matches: 7. CDR3 length equals 15 residues. CDR3 in amino acids: CASSTPTGEGNTIYF. The CDR3 coding sequence is TGTGCCAGCAGCACCCCGACAGGGGAAGGAAACACCATATATTTT. The full variable domain, its missing parts supplied by reference TRBV9 and TRBJ1-3, is DSGVTQTPKHLITATGQRVTLRCSPRSGDLSVYWYQQSLDQGLQFLIQYYNGEERAKGNILERFSAQQFPDLHSELNLSSLELGDSALYFCASSTPTGEGNTIYFGEGSWLTVV.

The chain uses TRBV6-1 and TRBJ2-5; a weak D match, TRBD2 (5 bases). The CDR3 totals 14 residues. Trimming stripped 0 bases from V and 5 bases from J, with 10 bases between. Per the germline V gene, CDR1 is MNHNS and CDR2 is SASEGT. The CDR3 DNA reads TGTGCCAGCAGTGAAGCCCTCGGGGTTGAGACCCAGTACTTC. Translating gives CASSEALGVETQYF.

The chain combines TRBV28 with TRBJ1-3; a weak D match, TRBD1 (5 bases). The CDR3 consists of 14 residues. The germline CDR1 and CDR2 sequences are MDHEN and SYDVKM. Between the trimmed V and J ends, which lost 5 bases and 3 bases, there was a span of 11 bases. The CDR3 region is CASSIDSVGNTIYF. The CDR3 nucleotides read TGTGCCAGCAGTATCGACAGCGTTGGAAACACCATATATTTT. Filled out from reference TRBV28 and TRBJ1-3, the complete variable domain reads DVKVTQSSRYLVKRTGEKVFLECVQDMDHENMFWYRQDPGLGLRLIYFSYDVKMKEKGDIPEGYSVSREKKERFSLILESASTNQTSMYLCASSIDSVGNTIYFGEGSWLTVV.

This clone has a single count. The chain recombines TRBV18 with TRBJ2-7, with D unclear. V lost 0 bases to trimming and J lost 0 bases, with 6 bases between them. The CDR3 has 14 amino acids. Germline V gene sequence: CDR1 KGHSH, CDR2 LQKENI. The DNA of the CDR3 is TGTGCCAGCTCACCACCGCTGAGCTCCTACGAGCAGTACTTC. Its translation: CASSPPLSSYEQYF.

This chain joins TRBV5-5 and TRBJ1-2, with D unclear. The V gene lost 2 bases and the J gene lost 7 bases, with 15 bases spanning the gap. CDR1 and CDR2 from the germline V gene are SGHKS and YYEKEE (reference sequence). This CDR3 comprises 14 residues. CDR3 nucleotide sequence: TGTGCCAGCAGCTTCGAGCCAGGCCCAACTGGCTACACCTTC. As protein: CASSFEPGPTGYTF.

This clone turned up a few times. The V call is TRBV6-6, the J call TRBJ1-5; weak D call: TRBD1 (6 bases). The CDR3 totals 14 residues. Germline V gene lookup returns CDR1 MNHNY and CDR2 SVGAGI (reference sequence). V dropped 2 bases and J dropped 4 bases, with 9 bases sitting between them. CDR3 loop: CASSYPGENQPQHF. The CDR3 DNA reads TGTGCCAGCAGTTACCCAGGGGAGAATCAGCCCCAGCATTTT.

V is TRBV3-1 (or the pseudogene TRBV3-2) and J is TRBJ2-1; D gene ambiguous. Trimming stripped 1 base from V and 9 bases from J, with 7 bases between. Germline lookup yields CDR1 LGHDT and CDR2 YNNKEL (reference sequence). This CDR3 is 12 amino acids long. The CDR3 region is CASSQASGEQFF. Here the CDR3 DNA reads TGTGCCAGCAGCCAAGCCAGTGGTGAGCAGTTCTTC.

J is TRBJ2-7 and V is TRBV11-3; 7 nucleotides align to TRBD2. Germline V gives CDR1 SGHNT, CDR2 YENEEA. V was pared by 3 bases and J by 6 bases, with 2 bases of the junction left unmatched. CDR3 length: 12 amino acids. This CDR3 is CASSFSGGEQYF. CDR3 nucleotide sequence: TGTGCCAGCAGCTTTTCGGGGGGCGAGCAGTACTTC. Full variable domain (remainder filled in from reference TRBV11-3 and TRBJ2-7): EAGVVQSPRYKIIEKKQPVAFWCNPISGHNTLYWYLQNLGQGPELLIRYENEEAVDDSQLPKDRFSAERLKGVDSTLKIQPAELGDSAVYLCASSFSGGEQYFGPGTRLTVT.

The chain recombines TRBV9 with TRBJ2-3; TRBD2 matches 10 bases. This CDR3 has 16 residues. The germline V gene encodes CDR1 SGDLS and CDR2 YYNGEE. Trimming took 4 bases from V and 6 from J; bases not matched to a gene: 11. CDR3 bases: TGTGCCAGCAGCCGAGACAGCGGGGGGGCAGGTGATACGCAGTATTTT. Residues: CASSRDSGGAGDTQYF.

A remark on this clone: Additional DNA sequences in this sample encode the identical CDR3. The gene calls are TRBV5-1 and TRBJ1-1, with a possible D match to TRBD1 (6 bases). Germline V gives CDR1 SGHRS, CDR2 YFSETQ. V was shortened by 3 bases and J by 1 base, with 7 bases between the two germline ends. This CDR3 has 13 residues. The CDR3 spells CASSSQGNTEAFF. The DNA of the CDR3 is TGCGCCAGCAGCTCACAGGGGAACACTGAAGCTTTCTTT. The whole variable domain, remainder taken from reference TRBV5-1 and TRBJ1-1, is KAGVTQTPRYLIKTRGQQVTLSCSPISGHRSVSWYQQTPGQGLQFLFEYFSETQRNKGNFPGRFSGRQFSNSRSEMNVSTLELGDSALYLCASSSQGNTEAFFGQGTRLTVV.

This chain connects TRBV27 to TRBJ2-7; 9 bases fit TRBD2. Germline V gives CDR1 MNHEY, CDR2 SMNVEV (reference sequence). The junction had 8 bases not matched to a gene; V was cut back by 5 bases and J by 0 bases. This CDR3 has 16 amino acids. DNA of the CDR3: TGTGCCAGCAGTGCCAGGAGCGGGAGGAGCTCCTACGAGCAGTACTTC. Its protein product is CASSARSGRSSYEQYF.

The chain carries TRBV28 and TRBJ1-1, with D perhaps matching TRBD1 (5 bases). V gave up 8 bases and J gave up 1 base, with 23 bases separating them. The V gene's germline CDR1 is MDHEN and CDR2 SYDVKM. The CDR3 loop spans 17 amino acids. This chain's CDR3 is CASGLPPGGEKNTEAFF. The CDR3 region has the DNA TGTGCCAGCGGATTACCTCCCGGGGGGGAAAAGAACACTGAAGCTTTCTTT.

The chain joins TRBV28 to TRBJ2-3; 9 bases match TRBD2. Germline loops: CDR1 MDHEN, CDR2 SYDVKM. Trimming cost V 11 bases and J 1 base; bases outside gene matches: 4. The CDR3 consists of 13 residues. This CDR3 reads CAGQRGGTDTQYF. DNA of the CDR3: TGTGCCGGGCAGCGGGGGGGCACAGATACGCAGTATTTT. The full variable domain, in which reference TRBV28 and TRBJ2-3 provide the parts outside the CDR3, is DVKVTQSSRYLVKRTGEKVFLECVQDMDHENMFWYRQDPGLGLRLIYFSYDVKMKEKGDIPEGYSVSREKKERFSLILESASTNQTSMYLCAGQRGGTDTQYFGPGTRLTVL.

This chain uses TRBV6-1 with TRBJ1-3, with D possibly matching TRBD1 (5 bases). The CDR3 spans 16 residues. Germline values: CDR1 MNHNS, CDR2 SASEGT. Trimming cost V 2 bases and J 1 base, with 12 bases left between them. The CDR3: CASSEQGTQSGNTIYF. Here the CDR3 DNA reads TGTGCCAGCAGTGAACAGGGTACTCAGTCTGGAAACACCATATATTTT.

As to this clone: At one boundary the junction diverges from the germline segment, which might be a read error. This sequence joins TRBV7-7 and TRBJ2-3, with 8 bases matching TRBD2. This CDR3 is 15 amino acids long. Germline CDR1 is SSHAT and CDR2 is FNYEAQ (reference sequence). The CDR3 region has the DNA TGTGCTAGCAGCCTCCGGGGGGGCCTTTCAGATACGCAGTATTTT. Its protein is CASSLRGGLSDTQYF.

This sequence joins TRBV2 and TRBJ2-3, with 7 bases matching TRBD2. From germline, CDR1 is SNHLY and CDR2 FYNNEI. This CDR3 has 15 residues. The V gene end was trimmed by 8 bases and the J gene end by 4 bases; junction bases not matched to a gene: 12. The CDR3 nucleotides read TGTGCCAGCGCCGGCGGGAGCCTAGGGGCAGATACGCAGTATTTT. This gives the protein CASAGGSLGADTQYF.

This chain joins TRBV5-1 and TRBJ2-1; D might be TRBD2 (5 bases). Between the trimmed V and J ends, which lost 4 bases and 5 bases, there was a span of 19 bases. The CDR3 contains 16 residues. Germline V gene sequence: CDR1 SGHRS, CDR2 YFSETQ. DNA of the CDR3: TGCGCCAGCAGCGCTGTACCTAAACTCGGGAACAATGAGCAGTTCTTC. This translates into CASSAVPKLGNNEQFF.

The CDR3 region is CASSRGLYNEQFF. DNA for the CDR3: TGTGCCAGCAGCCGCGGACTATACAATGAGCAGTTCTTC. The V gene is TRBV4-2, the J gene TRBJ2-1, with D possibly matching TRBD2 (6 bases). The CDR3 sequence is 13 residues long. The germline CDR1 and CDR2 sequences are LGHNA and YNFKEQ. Between the trimmed V and J ends, which lost 4 bases and 4 bases, there was a span of 8 bases.

V and J are TRBV4-2 and TRBJ2-2; TRBD2 is a possible D gene (5 bases). V was pared by 4 bases and J by 3 bases, with 12 bases between. Per germline, CDR1 LGHNA and CDR2 YNFKEQ. The CDR3 spans 15 residues. CDR3 DNA sequence: TGTGCCAGCAGCCGGGAGTTAATGGACACCGGGGAGCTGTTTTTT. This gives the protein CASSRELMDTGELFF.

CDR3 sequence (DNA): TGTGCCAGCAGCCAAGTCGGGGACTCCCCAAGTGTAGATACGCAGTATTTT. Translated: CASSQVGDSPSVDTQYF. J is TRBJ2-3 and V is TRBV4-2; D perhaps matches TRBD2 (6 bases). This CDR3 spans 17 amino acids. Trimming left V 1 base short and J 5 bases short, with 19 bases between. The germline gives CDR1 LGHNA, CDR2 YNFKEQ.

The gene calls are TRBV7-2 and TRBJ2-7; possible D gene TRBD2, 5 bases. The CDR3 consists of 16 residues. Germline CDR1 is SGHTA and CDR2 is FQGNSA. Trimming shortened V by 5 bases and J by 0 bases, and 17 bases separated the two germline ends. In nucleotides, the CDR3 is TGTGCCAGCAGCCCCGGAGGCGGACGGAACTCCTACGAGCAGTACTTC. Translating gives CASSPGGGRNSYEQYF.